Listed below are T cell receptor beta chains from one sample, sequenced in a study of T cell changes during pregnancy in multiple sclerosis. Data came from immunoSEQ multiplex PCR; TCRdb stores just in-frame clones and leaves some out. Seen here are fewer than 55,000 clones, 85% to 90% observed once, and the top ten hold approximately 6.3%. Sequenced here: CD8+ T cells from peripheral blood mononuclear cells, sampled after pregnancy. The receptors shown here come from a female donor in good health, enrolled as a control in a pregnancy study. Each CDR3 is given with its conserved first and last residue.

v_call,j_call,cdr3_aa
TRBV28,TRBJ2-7,CASSLEQPRKNPYEQYF
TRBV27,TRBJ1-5,CASRRAGSNQPQHF
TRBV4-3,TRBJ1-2,CASSQGTVHYGYTF
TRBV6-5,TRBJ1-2,CASRTGYGYTF
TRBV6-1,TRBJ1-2,CASSELSQGGYGYTF
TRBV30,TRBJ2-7,CAWMRGSYEQYF
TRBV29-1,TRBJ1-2,CSVAGTGYGYTF
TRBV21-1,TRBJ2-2,CASSGKAGDLGTGELFF
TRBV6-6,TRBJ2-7,CASGQTGGPYEQYF
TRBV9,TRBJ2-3,CASSALNGGLGTDTQYF
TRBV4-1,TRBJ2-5,CASSIREYQETQYF
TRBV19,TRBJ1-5,CASLEGGNQPQHF
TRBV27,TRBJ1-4,CASSLARGDEKLFF
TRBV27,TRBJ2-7,CASSQGRFYEQYF
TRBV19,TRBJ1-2,CASSIGTGFYGYTF
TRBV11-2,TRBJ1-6,CASSSWTSENSPLHF
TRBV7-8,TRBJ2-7,CASSFRTSSYEQYF
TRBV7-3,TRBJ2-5,CASSSSGGPGETQYF
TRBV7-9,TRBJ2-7,CASSLAATSRPYEQYF
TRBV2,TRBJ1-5,CASSEVGGQGSNQPQHF
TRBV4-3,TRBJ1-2,CASSQGLEAYGYTF
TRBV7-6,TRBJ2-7,CASSLRETYEQYF
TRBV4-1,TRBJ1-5,CASSQGAQPQHF
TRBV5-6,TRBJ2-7,CASSTTGGWVEQYF
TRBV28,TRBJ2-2,CASLQAGDTGELFF
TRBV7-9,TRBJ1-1,CASSPPVNTEAFF
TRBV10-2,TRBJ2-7,CASSESVTGVTYEQYF
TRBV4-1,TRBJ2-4,CASSQTVRYDIQYF
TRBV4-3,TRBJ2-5,CASSQWRAEETQYF
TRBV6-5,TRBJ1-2,CASAWAYGYTF
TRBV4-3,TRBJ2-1,CASSQLDGKLQPNEQFF
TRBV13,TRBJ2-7,CASGPGYEQYF
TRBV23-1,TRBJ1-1,CASSPQGGNTEAFF
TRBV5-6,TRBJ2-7,CASSLNDRAYEQYF
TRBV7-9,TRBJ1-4,CASSLGRDRAGKLFF
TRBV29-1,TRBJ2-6,CSVSTGVSNVLTF
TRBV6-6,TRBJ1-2,CASSYWDSNYGYTF
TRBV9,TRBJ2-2,CASSGGFPGELFF
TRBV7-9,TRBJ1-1,CASSTQSGFTEAFF
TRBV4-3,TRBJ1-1,CASSQDLQGLGTEAFF
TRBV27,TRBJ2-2,CASSLVWGGANTGELFF
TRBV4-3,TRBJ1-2,CASSQVQGPNYGYTF
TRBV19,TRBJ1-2,CASSRPLQGTTNYGYTF
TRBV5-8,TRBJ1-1,CASGINFATGGGNTEAFF
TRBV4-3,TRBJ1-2,CASSQELEGREIF
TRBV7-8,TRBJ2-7,CASTTTGGVEQYF
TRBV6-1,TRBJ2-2,CASPDINTGELFF
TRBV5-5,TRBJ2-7,CASSEHGQRSYEQYF
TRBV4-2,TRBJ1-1,CASSQFPGGNTEAFF
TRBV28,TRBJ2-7,CASSFPRLIDYEQYF
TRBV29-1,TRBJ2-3,CSALQGGVEQYF
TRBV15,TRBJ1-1,CATSRERGIEAFF
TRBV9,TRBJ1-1,CASSNQGTNTEAFF
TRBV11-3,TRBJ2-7,CASSFSGSYEQYF
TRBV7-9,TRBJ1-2,CASSLDTGRNYGYTF
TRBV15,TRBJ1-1,CATSRAAGTEAFF
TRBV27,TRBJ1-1,CASRTGENTEAFF
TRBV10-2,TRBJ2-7,CASRQGNSYEQYF
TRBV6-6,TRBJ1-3,CASTWPGNTIYF
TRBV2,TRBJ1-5,CASSVRGSSNQPQHF